Following are 2 T cell receptor beta chains from one sample sequenced in a study of cytomegalovirus exposure and HLA in healthy donors. Vbeta (60) and Jbeta (13) primers were used in the PCR. Sequencing used immunoSEQ multiplex PCR; TCRdb keeps in-frame clones, though not all of them. This table has about 130,000 clones, around 77% appearing once. The sequencing sample was made of PBMCs. These receptors all stem from a woman between 40 and 55 years old in good health and CMV-seropositive.

The chain links TRBV13 to TRBJ2-5; D is possibly TRBD2 (5 bases). CDR3 length: 15 amino acids. Trimming took off 5 bases at V and 1 base at J, with 14 bases between the two ends. The germline CDR1 and CDR2 sequences are PRHDT and FYEKMQ (reference sequence). This chain's CDR3 is CASSPRGERQETQYF. The CDR3 DNA sequence: TGTGCCAGCAGCCCCCGGGGAGAACGCCAAGAGACCCAGTACTTC.

The rearrangement uses TRBV6-5 and TRBJ1-5; D is undetermined. Germline lookup yields CDR1 MNHEY and CDR2 SVGAGI. V lost 0 bases and J lost 7, with 7 bases in between. There are 13 residues in the CDR3. In DNA form, the CDR3 reads TGTGCCAGCAGTTACTCGACAAACCAGCCCCAGCATTTT. Encoded protein: CASSYSTNQPQHF.